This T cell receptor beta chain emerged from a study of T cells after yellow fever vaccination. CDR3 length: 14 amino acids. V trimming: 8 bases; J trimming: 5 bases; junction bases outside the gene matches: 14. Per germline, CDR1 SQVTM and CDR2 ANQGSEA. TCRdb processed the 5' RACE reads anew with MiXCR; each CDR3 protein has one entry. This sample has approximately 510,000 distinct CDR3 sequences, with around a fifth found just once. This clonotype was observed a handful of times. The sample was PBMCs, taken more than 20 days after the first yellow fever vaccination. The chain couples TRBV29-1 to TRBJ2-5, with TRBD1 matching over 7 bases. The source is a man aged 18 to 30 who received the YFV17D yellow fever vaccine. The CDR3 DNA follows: TGCAGCTACGCAATAGGGGGCGTTTGGGAGACCCAGTACTTC. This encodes CSYAIGGVWETQYF.